This T cell receptor (beta chain) stems from a study of blood T cell repertoires in COVID-19. As for the study in general: There were acute and convalescent COVID-19 samples, and they came from the United States, Italy and Spain. PBMCs, B-cell-depleted T cells, or T cells were the source of the cDNA or gDNA that made up the material.

Measured with immunoSEQ multiplex PCR; TCRdb has only the in-frame clones, and not every one. The sample has under 200,000 clones; roughly 80% are singletons. Germline lookup yields CDR1 LGHDT and CDR2 YNNKEL (reference sequence). V was pared by 2 bases and J by 0 bases, with 8 bases between. The CDR3 extends over 16 amino acids. The clonotype originates from a woman aged 55-75 years with acute COVID-19. Input material: PBMCs or T cells enriched from blood (not recorded which). This chain links TRBV3-1 (or the pseudogene TRBV3-2) with TRBJ1-6; D gene uncertain. Here the CDR3 DNA reads TGTGCCAGCAGCCAATCACGGAGCTCCTATAATTCACCCCTCCACTTT. This encodes CASSQSRSSYNSPLHF.